This T cell receptor beta chain was recovered during a study of Graves' ophthalmopathy and Graves' hyperthyroidism. Looked up from germline, CDR1 is SEHNR and CDR2 is FQNEAQ (reference sequence). This CDR3 region has 12 residues. V was cut by 5 bases and J by 5 bases, with 9 bases left in between. Researchers took RNA transcripts and amplified TCR beta CDR3 regions from them. RT-PCR in the first round used HTBI primers; a second-round multiplex PCR followed. TCRdb fed the multiplex PCR reads into MiXCR, producing one record per CDR3 protein. The sample holds hundreds of thousands of distinct CDR3 sequences; roughly 41% are singletons and the top ten take 44%. The evidence that diagnosis relied on was clinical symptoms, serum thyroxine, TRAb, thyroid ultrasound and orbital computed tomography.

The V and J genes are TRBV7-9 and TRBJ1-1; D remains unclear. This clonotype was obtained from an adult man with Graves' ophthalmopathy. The specimen sequenced was peripheral blood. The DNA for the CDR3 is TGTGCCAGCAGCGAATTGGGGACTGAAGCTTTCTTT. Translated, it gives CASSELGTEAFF.